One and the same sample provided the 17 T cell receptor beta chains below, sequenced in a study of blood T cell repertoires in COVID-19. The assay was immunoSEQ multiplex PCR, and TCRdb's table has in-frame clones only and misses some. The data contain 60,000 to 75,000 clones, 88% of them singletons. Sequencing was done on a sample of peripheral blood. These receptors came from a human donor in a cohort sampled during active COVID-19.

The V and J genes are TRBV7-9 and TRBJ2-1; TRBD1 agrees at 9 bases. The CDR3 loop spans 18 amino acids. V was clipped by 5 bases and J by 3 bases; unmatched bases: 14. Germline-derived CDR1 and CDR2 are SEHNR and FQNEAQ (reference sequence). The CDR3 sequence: CASSPSPGTGPYYNEQFF. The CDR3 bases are TGTGCCAGCAGCCCTAGTCCCGGGACAGGGCCCTACTACAATGAGCAGTTCTTC.

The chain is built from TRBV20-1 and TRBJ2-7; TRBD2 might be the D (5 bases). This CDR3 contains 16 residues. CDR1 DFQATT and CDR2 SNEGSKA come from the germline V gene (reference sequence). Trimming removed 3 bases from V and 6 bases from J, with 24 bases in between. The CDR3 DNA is TGCAGTGCTAGTGGGCCAGGACCTCGAGCGCTAGCCGAGCAGTACTTC. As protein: CSASGPGPRALAEQYF.

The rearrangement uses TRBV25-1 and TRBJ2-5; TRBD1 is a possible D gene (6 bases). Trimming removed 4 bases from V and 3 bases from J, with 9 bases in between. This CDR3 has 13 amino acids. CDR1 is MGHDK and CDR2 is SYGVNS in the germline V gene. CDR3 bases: TGTGCCAGCAGTGTGGCAGGGGAAGAGACCCAGTACTTC. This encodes CASSVAGEETQYF.

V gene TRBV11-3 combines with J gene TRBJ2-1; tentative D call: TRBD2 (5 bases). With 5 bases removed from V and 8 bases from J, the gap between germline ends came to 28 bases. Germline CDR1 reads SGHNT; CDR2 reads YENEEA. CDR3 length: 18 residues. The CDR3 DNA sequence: TGTGCCAGCAGCGATAGATCGGACTTAGCTCAACTAATCGATGAGCAGTTCTTC. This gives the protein CASSDRSDLAQLIDEQFF.

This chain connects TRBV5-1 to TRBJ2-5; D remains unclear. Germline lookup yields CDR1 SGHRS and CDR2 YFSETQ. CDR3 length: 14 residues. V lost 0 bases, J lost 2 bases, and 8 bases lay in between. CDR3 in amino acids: CASSLVSDQETQYF. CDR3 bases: TGCGCCAGCAGCTTGGTGTCAGATCAAGAGACCCAGTACTTC.

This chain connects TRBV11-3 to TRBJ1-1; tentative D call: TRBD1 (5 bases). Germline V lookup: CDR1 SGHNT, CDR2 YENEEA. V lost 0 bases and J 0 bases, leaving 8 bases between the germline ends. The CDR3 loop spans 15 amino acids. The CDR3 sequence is CASSLDTGMNTEAFF. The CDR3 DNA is TGTGCCAGCAGCTTAGATACAGGAATGAACACTGAAGCTTTCTTT.

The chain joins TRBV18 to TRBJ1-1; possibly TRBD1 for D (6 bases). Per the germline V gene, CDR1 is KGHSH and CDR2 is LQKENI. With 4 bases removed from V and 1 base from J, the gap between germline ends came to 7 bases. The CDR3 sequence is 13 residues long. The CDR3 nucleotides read TGTGCCAGCTCACTGACAGGGAACACTGAAGCTTTCTTT. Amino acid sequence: CASSLTGNTEAFF. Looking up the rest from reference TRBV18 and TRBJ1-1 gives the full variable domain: NAGVMQNPRHLVRRRGQEARLRCSPMKGHSHVYWYRQLPEEGLKFMVYLQKENIIDESGMPKERFSAEFPKEGPSILRIQQVVRGDSAAYFCASSLTGNTEAFFGQGTRLTVV.

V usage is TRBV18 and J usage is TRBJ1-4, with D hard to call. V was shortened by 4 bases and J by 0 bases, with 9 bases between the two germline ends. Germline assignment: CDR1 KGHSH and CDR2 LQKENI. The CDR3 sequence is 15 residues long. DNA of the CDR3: TGTGCCAGCTCACTCGGGTCGGCAACTAATGAAAAACTGTTTTTT. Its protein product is CASSLGSATNEKLFF. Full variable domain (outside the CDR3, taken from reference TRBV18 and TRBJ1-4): NAGVMQNPRHLVRRRGQEARLRCSPMKGHSHVYWYRQLPEEGLKFMVYLQKENIIDESGMPKERFSAEFPKEGPSILRIQQVVRGDSAAYFCASSLGSATNEKLFFGSGTQLSVL.

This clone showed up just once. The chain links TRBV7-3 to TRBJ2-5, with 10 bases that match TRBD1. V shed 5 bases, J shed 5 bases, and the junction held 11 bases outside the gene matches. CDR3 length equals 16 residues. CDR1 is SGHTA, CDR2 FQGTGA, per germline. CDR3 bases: TGTGCCAGCAGCAACAAACCGGGACAGGGGAGGGAGACCCAGTACTTC. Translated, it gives CASSNKPGQGRETQYF.

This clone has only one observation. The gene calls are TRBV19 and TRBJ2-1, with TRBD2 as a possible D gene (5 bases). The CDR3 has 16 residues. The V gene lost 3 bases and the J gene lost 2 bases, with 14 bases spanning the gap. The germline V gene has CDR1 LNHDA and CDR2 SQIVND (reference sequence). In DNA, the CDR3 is TGTGCCAGTAGTATCCATACCGAGAGGGCCTACAATGAGCAGTTCTTC. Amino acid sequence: CASSIHTERAYNEQFF.

CDR3 in DNA: TGTGCCAGCTCACCAGGCATTTCAAGGATGGGCGGCTACACCTTC. Translated: CASSPGISRMGGYTF. This chain connects TRBV18 to TRBJ1-2; D call uncertain. Germline values: CDR1 KGHSH, CDR2 LQKENI. This CDR3 is built from 15 residues. V lost 2 bases and J lost 8, with 18 bases in between.

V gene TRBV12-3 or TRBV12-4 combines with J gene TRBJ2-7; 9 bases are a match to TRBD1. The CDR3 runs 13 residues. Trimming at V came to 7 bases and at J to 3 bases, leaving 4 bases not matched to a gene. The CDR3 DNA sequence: TGTGCCAGCACCCTGGGACAGGGCTACGAGCAGTACTTC. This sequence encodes CASTLGQGYEQYF.

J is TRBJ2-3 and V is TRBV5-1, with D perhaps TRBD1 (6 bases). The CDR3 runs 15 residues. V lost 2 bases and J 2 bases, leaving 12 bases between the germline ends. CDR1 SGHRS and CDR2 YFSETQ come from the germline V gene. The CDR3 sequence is CASSLRGGHTDTQYF. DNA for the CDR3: TGCGCCAGCAGCTTAAGAGGGGGACACACAGATACGCAGTATTTT.

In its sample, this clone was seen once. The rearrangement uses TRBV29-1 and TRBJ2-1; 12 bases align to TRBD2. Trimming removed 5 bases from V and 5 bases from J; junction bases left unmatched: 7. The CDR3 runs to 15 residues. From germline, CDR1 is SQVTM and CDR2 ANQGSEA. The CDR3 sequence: CSVSGTSGYNNEQFF. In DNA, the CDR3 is TGCAGCGTTAGCGGGACTAGCGGGTACAACAATGAGCAGTTCTTC.

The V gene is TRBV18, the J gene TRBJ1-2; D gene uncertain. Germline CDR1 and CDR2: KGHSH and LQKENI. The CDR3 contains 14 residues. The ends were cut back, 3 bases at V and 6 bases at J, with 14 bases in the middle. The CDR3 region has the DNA TGTGCCAGCTCACCTGTCGCGGGAAGTGATGGCTACACCTTC. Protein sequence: CASSPVAGSDGYTF.

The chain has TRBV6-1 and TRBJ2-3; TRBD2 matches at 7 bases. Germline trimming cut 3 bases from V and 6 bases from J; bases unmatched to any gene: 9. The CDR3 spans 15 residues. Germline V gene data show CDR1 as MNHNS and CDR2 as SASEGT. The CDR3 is CASSEIQREGDTQYF. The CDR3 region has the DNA TGTGCCAGCAGTGAGATTCAGCGGGAAGGGGATACGCAGTATTTT.

The CDR3 nucleotides are TGTGCCAGCAGCCCGGGACTAGCGGGGGAGTACGAGCAGTACTTC. Translated, it gives CASSPGLAGEYEQYF. The genes are TRBV5-6 and TRBJ2-7, with TRBD2 identical over 14 bases. This CDR3 is 15 amino acids long. The junction had 4 bases not matched to a gene; V was cut back by 4 bases and J by 4 bases. The V gene's germline CDR1 is SGHDT and CDR2 YYEEEE. The full variable domain, rest sourced from reference TRBV5-6 and TRBJ2-7, is DAGVTQSPTHLIKTRGQQVTLRCSPKSGHDTVSWYQQALGQGPQFIFQYYEEEERQRGNFPDRFSGHQFPNYSSELNVNALLLGDSALYLCASSPGLAGEYEQYFGPGTRLTVT.